Listed below are T cell receptor beta chains from one sample, sequenced in a study of Ad26.COV2.S vaccination and SARS-CoV-2 variants. The repertoire was sequenced with immunoSEQ multiplex PCR; TCRdb's copy has only in-frame clones and lacks some. The sample holds about 350,000 clones, about 85% seen once. Sequences were derived from peripheral blood, sampled in a trial of Ad26.COV2.S vaccine versus placebo. Every receptor here comes from a person aged 18 to 65 who received the Ad26.COV2.S COVID-19 vaccine or a placebo. Each CDR3 is given with its conserved first and last residue. A D gene is named only where the DNA matches it firmly. Size tells how often a clone was seen (once, few, many) or the class of an expanded clone, and some rows leave it out.

TRBJ2-7	once	TRBV29-1	NA	CSVYGGLSYEQYF	TGCAGCGTTTACGGGGGTCTCTCCTACGAGCAGTACTTC
TRBJ2-5	NA	TRBV6-5	TRBD2	CASTGTNQETQYF	TGTGCCAGCACCGGGACTAATCAAGAGACCCAGTACTTC
TRBJ2-7	few	TRBV7-9	NA	CASSFAYEQYF	TGTGCCAGCAGCTTTGCCTACGAGCAGTACTTC
TRBJ2-3	NA	TRBV30	NA	CAWSHGGLDTDTQYF	TGTGCCTGGAGTCACGGGGGGCTGGACACAGATACGCAGTATTTT
TRBJ2-2	NA	TRBV10-3	NA	CATHRDGARGELFF	TGTGCCACCCACCGGGATGGAGCGCGGGGGGAGCTGTTTTTT
TRBJ2-7	NA	TRBV19	NA	CASNPSHTSSYEQYF	TGTGCCAGTAACCCGTCCCACACCAGCTCCTACGAGCAGTACTTC
TRBJ2-3	NA	TRBV6-4	TRBD2	CASSEGLAGGGDTQYF	TGTGCCAGCAGTGAAGGACTAGCGGGGGGAGGTGATACGCAGTATTTT
TRBJ2-3	NA	TRBV15	NA	CATSTVYRVVPDTQYF	TGTGCCACCAGCACAGTATACAGGGTAGTACCAGATACGCAGTATTTT
TRBJ2-6	NA	TRBV18	NA	CASSPPGGLVVRGANVLTF	TGTGCCAGCTCACCACCCGGGGGGCTTGTGGTTCGTGGGGCCAACGTCCTGACTTTC
TRBJ1-4	once	TRBV6-2/TRBV6-3	NA	CASSLLRATNEKLFF	TGTGCCAGCAGTTTACTTCGGGCAACTAATGAAAAACTGTTTTTT
TRBJ2-3	once	TRBV9	TRBD1	CASSVQGAADTQYF	TGTGCCAGCAGCGTACAGGGGGCGGCAGATACGCAGTATTTT
TRBJ1-6	few	TRBV7-2	NA	CASSLSYRSSYNSPLHF	TGTGCCAGCAGCTTATCGTACAGGAGCTCCTATAATTCACCCCTCCACTTT
TRBJ2-5	NA	TRBV12-3/TRBV12-4	NA	CASSFARMETQYF	TGTGCCAGCAGTTTCGCCCGGATGGAGACCCAGTACTTC
TRBJ1-5	once	TRBV5-6	TRBD1	CASSLGVRTGVNQPQHF	TGTGCCAGCAGCTTGGGGGTGAGGACAGGGGTGAATCAGCCCCAGCATTTT
TRBJ1-5	NA	TRBV2	NA	CASTTDPEQPQHF	TGTGCCAGCACCACGGACCCGGAACAGCCCCAGCATTTT
TRBJ1-4	NA	TRBV9	TRBD1	CASSVGDREGSEKLFF	TGTGCCAGCAGCGTAGGCGACAGGGAGGGAAGTGAAAAACTGTTTTTT
TRBJ2-4	NA	TRBV6-5	NA	CASSYSEKNIQYF	TGTGCCAGCAGTTACTCCGAAAAAAACATTCAGTACTTC
TRBJ1-1	NA	TRBV3-1/TRBV3-2	NA	CASSQVGRVANTEAFF	TGTGCCAGCAGCCAAGTGGGCAGGGTGGCGAACACTGAAGCTTTCTTT
TRBJ1-2	NA	TRBV2	TRBD1	CASSPLLGQGYGYTF	TGTGCCAGCAGCCCACTTTTGGGACAGGGCTATGGCTACACCTTC
TRBJ2-7	NA	TRBV5-1	TRBD1	CASSFRQGGYYEQYF	TGCGCCAGCAGCTTCCGACAGGGGGGGTACTACGAGCAGTACTTC
TRBJ2-2	NA	TRBV19	TRBD1	CASSDRGGTGELFF	TGTGCCAGTTCGGACAGGGGGGGCACCGGGGAGCTGTTTTTT
TRBJ2-1	NA	TRBV20-1	TRBD1	CSASWGQGPFF	TGCAGTGCTAGTTGGGGACAGGGTCCTTTCTTC